A selection of T cell receptor beta chains follows, all from one sample in a study of cytomegalovirus exposure and HLA in healthy donors. Here immunoSEQ multiplex PCR was the method, and the copy in TCRdb shows in-frame clones only, minus some. This sample carries 75,000 to 95,000 clones, with roughly 1.5% going to the ten biggest clones. The sequenced material came from PBMCs. The receptor source for this set is a woman aged 60 to 75 in good health and CMV-seronegative. Each CDR3 is given with its conserved first and last residue. Fields, in order: CDR3 protein, CDR3 DNA, D gene, V gene, J gene. A D gene is named only where the DNA matches it firmly.

CDR3aa: CTSSHPKDLGDDEQFF
CDR3nt: TGCACCAGCAGCCACCCCAAGGACTTGGGAGACGATGAGCAGTTCTTC
d_gene: .
v_gene: TRBV1
j_gene: TRBJ2-1

CDR3aa: CASSLAGWGAGGPYEQYF
CDR3nt: TGTGCCAGCAGCTTAGCGGGGTGGGGAGCGGGAGGGCCCTACGAGCAGTACTTC
d_gene: TRBD2
v_gene: TRBV11-2
j_gene: TRBJ2-7

CDR3aa: CASSILNTEAFF
CDR3nt: TGTGCCAGTAGTATACTAAACACTGAAGCTTTCTTT
d_gene: .
v_gene: TRBV19
j_gene: TRBJ1-1

CDR3aa: CASSYGQGQETQYF
CDR3nt: TGCGCCAGCAGCTACGGACAGGGGCAAGAGACCCAGTACTTC
d_gene: TRBD1
v_gene: TRBV5-1
j_gene: TRBJ2-5

CDR3aa: CASTTGLGNQPQHF
CDR3nt: TGTGCCAGCACCACAGGGTTAGGCAATCAGCCCCAGCATTTT
d_gene: .
v_gene: TRBV9
j_gene: TRBJ1-5

CDR3aa: CASSYAGTGGYNEQFF
CDR3nt: TGTGCCAGCAGCTACGCCGGGACAGGGGGTTACAATGAGCAGTTCTTC
d_gene: TRBD1
v_gene: TRBV6-5
j_gene: TRBJ2-1

CDR3aa: CASSQDTRRSSGANVLTF
CDR3nt: TGCGCCAGCAGCCAGGATACAAGACGGAGCTCTGGGGCCAACGTCCTGACTTTC
d_gene: .
v_gene: TRBV4-1
j_gene: TRBJ2-6

CDR3aa: CASNPGFSQPQHF
CDR3nt: TGTGCCAGCAACCCAGGGTTTAGTCAGCCCCAGCATTTT
d_gene: .
v_gene: TRBV28
j_gene: TRBJ1-5

CDR3aa: CASSEPGLAQETQYF
CDR3nt: TGTGCCAGCAGTGAACCGGGACTAGCCCAAGAGACCCAGTACTTC
d_gene: TRBD2
v_gene: TRBV2
j_gene: TRBJ2-5

CDR3aa: CSVRRTGFTDTQYF
CDR3nt: TGCAGCGTTCGACGGACAGGGTTCACAGATACGCAGTATTTT
d_gene: TRBD1
v_gene: TRBV29-1
j_gene: TRBJ2-3

CDR3aa: CASSLGLAGADTQYF
CDR3nt: TGTGCCAGCAGCTTAGGACTAGCGGGAGCAGATACGCAGTATTTT
d_gene: TRBD2
v_gene: TRBV7-9
j_gene: TRBJ2-3

CDR3aa: CASSLSGGNNEQFF
CDR3nt: TGTGCCAGCAGCTTATCCGGCGGGAATAATGAGCAGTTCTTC
d_gene: .
v_gene: TRBV7-9
j_gene: TRBJ2-1

CDR3aa: CASSPPGGQETQYF
CDR3nt: TGTGCCAGCAGCCCACCTGGGGGGCAAGAGACCCAGTACTTC
d_gene: .
v_gene: TRBV7-2
j_gene: TRBJ2-5

CDR3aa: CASSFEDLAGYRQETQYF
CDR3nt: TGTGCCAGCAGTTTTGAAGATCTAGCGGGATACCGCCAAGAGACCCAGTACTTC
d_gene: TRBD2
v_gene: TRBV28
j_gene: TRBJ2-5

CDR3aa: CASSPHPSSYNEQFF
CDR3nt: TGCGCCAGCAGCCCGCACCCGAGCTCCTACAATGAGCAGTTCTTC
d_gene: .
v_gene: TRBV4-1
j_gene: TRBJ2-1

CDR3aa: CASSLNQGAYEQYF
CDR3nt: TGTGCCAGCAGTTTAAACCAGGGGGCTTACGAGCAGTACTTC
d_gene: TRBD1
v_gene: TRBV27
j_gene: TRBJ2-7

CDR3aa: CASSFDRRATGELFF
CDR3nt: TGTGCCAGCAGCTTTGACAGGCGGGCGACCGGGGAGCTGTTTTTT
d_gene: .
v_gene: TRBV5-6
j_gene: TRBJ2-2

CDR3aa: CASSRVEDTQYF
CDR3nt: TGTGCCAGCAGCCGAGTGGAGGATACGCAGTATTTT
d_gene: .
v_gene: TRBV7-3
j_gene: TRBJ2-3

CDR3aa: CASSPGPSGSTDTQYF
CDR3nt: TGTGCCAGTAGTCCGGGGCCTAGCGGGAGCACAGATACGCAGTATTTT
d_gene: TRBD2
v_gene: TRBV19
j_gene: TRBJ2-3

CDR3aa: CASSSTGTLGMNTEAFF
CDR3nt: TGTGCCAGCAGCTCAACCGGGACACTGGGGATGAACACTGAAGCTTTCTTT
d_gene: .
v_gene: TRBV7-6
j_gene: TRBJ1-1

CDR3aa: CASSDTGTGSYEQYF
CDR3nt: TGTGCCAGCAGTGATACGGGGACAGGCTCCTACGAGCAGTACTTC
d_gene: TRBD1
v_gene: TRBV25-1
j_gene: TRBJ2-7

CDR3aa: CASSPQPGIAKNIQYF
CDR3nt: TGTGCCAGCTCACCACAACCAGGGATAGCCAAAAACATTCAGTACTTC
d_gene: .
v_gene: TRBV18
j_gene: TRBJ2-4

CDR3aa: CASSEGTGVGEQYF
CDR3nt: TGTGCCAGCAGTGAAGGGACAGGGGTAGGCGAGCAGTACTTC
d_gene: TRBD1
v_gene: TRBV2
j_gene: TRBJ2-7

CDR3aa: CAWTDMTDLGGNTIYF
CDR3nt: TGTGCCTGGACGGATATGACTGACCTTGGGGGAAACACCATATATTTT
d_gene: .
v_gene: TRBV30
j_gene: TRBJ1-3

CDR3aa: CASPIGSPRGYEQYF
CDR3nt: TGTGCAAGTCCAATCGGTAGCCCCAGGGGCTACGAGCAGTACTTC
d_gene: .
v_gene: TRBV12-2
j_gene: TRBJ2-7

CDR3aa: CAGTNGQYGYTF
CDR3nt: TGTGCCGGTACAAATGGCCAATATGGCTACACCTTC
d_gene: .
v_gene: TRBV19
j_gene: TRBJ1-2

CDR3aa: CASSYRDRETQYF
CDR3nt: TGTGCCAGCAGTTACCGGGACAGGGAGACCCAGTACTTC
d_gene: TRBD1
v_gene: TRBV6-5
j_gene: TRBJ2-5

CDR3aa: CASSLGSSSGMVYEQYF
CDR3nt: TGTGCCAGCAGTTTGGGATCCTCTAGCGGGATGGTCTACGAGCAGTACTTC
d_gene: TRBD2
v_gene: TRBV27
j_gene: TRBJ2-7

CDR3aa: CASSRSAGTGSNEQFF
CDR3nt: TGCGCCAGCAGCCGGTCCGCCGGGACAGGGAGCAATGAGCAGTTCTTC
d_gene: TRBD1
v_gene: TRBV4-3
j_gene: TRBJ2-1

CDR3aa: CASSWGLPPGTQYF
CDR3nt: TGTGCCAGCAGCTGGGGACTTCCCCCTGGGACCCAGTACTTC
d_gene: .
v_gene: TRBV5-6
j_gene: TRBJ2-5

CDR3aa: CASSRGQVYSNQPQHF
CDR3nt: TGTGCCAGTAGTCGGGGACAGGTCTATAGCAATCAGCCCCAGCATTTT
d_gene: TRBD1
v_gene: TRBV19
j_gene: TRBJ1-5

CDR3aa: CASSPSALGGAKGEQYF
CDR3nt: TGTGCCAGCAGTCCCTCAGCCCTTGGGGGGGCCAAGGGTGAGCAGTACTTC
d_gene: .
v_gene: TRBV28
j_gene: TRBJ2-7

CDR3aa: CATARIPYEQYF
CDR3nt: TGTGCCACCGCGAGGATCCCCTACGAGCAGTACTTC
d_gene: .
v_gene: TRBV7-2
j_gene: TRBJ2-7

CDR3aa: CASSISGMTYNEQFF
CDR3nt: TGTGCCAGTAGTATTAGCGGGATGACCTACAATGAGCAGTTCTTC
d_gene: TRBD2
v_gene: TRBV19
j_gene: TRBJ2-1

CDR3aa: CASRTPDAGTGRYEQYF
CDR3nt: TGTGCCAGCAGAACCCCGGACGCCGGGACAGGCAGATACGAGCAGTACTTC
d_gene: TRBD1
v_gene: TRBV28
j_gene: TRBJ2-7

CDR3aa: CASSQDAAISYEQYF
CDR3nt: TGTGCCAGCAGCCAAGATGCGGCCATCTCCTACGAGCAGTACTTC
d_gene: .
v_gene: TRBV4-2
j_gene: TRBJ2-7

CDR3aa: CASSLGTGQGNTDTQYF
CDR3nt: TGTGCCAGCAGCTTAGGCACCGGACAGGGGAACACAGATACGCAGTATTTT
d_gene: TRBD1
v_gene: TRBV7-2
j_gene: TRBJ2-3

CDR3aa: CASSYLRQDTYEQYF
CDR3nt: TGTGCCAGCAGTTACTTGCGACAGGACACCTACGAGCAGTACTTC
d_gene: .
v_gene: TRBV6-5
j_gene: TRBJ2-7

CDR3aa: CASSRTPGQLSTDTQYF
CDR3nt: TGTGCCAGTAGTCGAACTCCGGGACAGCTTAGCACAGATACGCAGTATTTT
d_gene: TRBD1
v_gene: TRBV19
j_gene: TRBJ2-3

CDR3aa: CASSLGGLAGLNYEQYF
CDR3nt: TGTGCCAGCAGTTTAGGGGGACTAGCGGGACTTAATTACGAGCAGTACTTC
d_gene: TRBD2
v_gene: TRBV28
j_gene: TRBJ2-7

CDR3aa: CASSFGTSYPETQYF
CDR3nt: TGCGCCAGCAGCTTCGGGACTTCTTACCCGGAGACCCAGTACTTC
d_gene: .
v_gene: TRBV5-1
j_gene: TRBJ2-5

CDR3aa: CAWSVGATGIIGELFF
CDR3nt: TGTGCCTGGAGTGTGGGGGCCACTGGTATTATCGGGGAGCTGTTTTTT
d_gene: .
v_gene: TRBV30
j_gene: TRBJ2-2

CDR3aa: CASRGKQGRADTEAFF
CDR3nt: TGTGCCAGCAGGGGCAAACAGGGAAGGGCCGACACTGAAGCTTTCTTT
d_gene: .
v_gene: TRBV2
j_gene: TRBJ1-1

CDR3aa: CAISSTNSYNEQFF
CDR3nt: TGTGCCATCAGCTCTACGAACTCCTACAATGAGCAGTTCTTC
d_gene: .
v_gene: TRBV10-3
j_gene: TRBJ2-1

CDR3aa: CASTQAQGAMNTEAFF
CDR3nt: TGTGCCAGCACCCAAGCACAGGGGGCTATGAACACTGAAGCTTTCTTT
d_gene: TRBD1
v_gene: TRBV28
j_gene: TRBJ1-1

CDR3aa: CASSLDSPYNEQFF
CDR3nt: TGTGCCAGCAGCTTAGACAGCCCCTACAATGAGCAGTTCTTC
d_gene: .
v_gene: TRBV7-2
j_gene: TRBJ2-1

CDR3aa: CASSPRDTSPYEQYF
CDR3nt: TGTGCCAGCTCACCACGGGACACTTCACCCTACGAGCAGTACTTC
d_gene: .
v_gene: TRBV18
j_gene: TRBJ2-7

CDR3aa: CASSRGLAGADEQFF
CDR3nt: TGTGCCAGCAGCCGCGGGCTAGCGGGAGCAGATGAGCAGTTCTTC
d_gene: TRBD2
v_gene: TRBV5-5
j_gene: TRBJ2-1

CDR3aa: CASSAGQVRYEQYF
CDR3nt: TGTGCCAGCAGCGCGGGACAGGTGAGGTACGAGCAGTACTTC
d_gene: TRBD1
v_gene: TRBV9
j_gene: TRBJ2-7

CDR3aa: CASSESGGEQYF
CDR3nt: TGCGCCAGCAGTGAGTCTGGGGGGGAGCAGTACTTC
d_gene: .
v_gene: TRBV10-1
j_gene: TRBJ2-7

CDR3aa: CASSRNLAGGYNEQFF
CDR3nt: TGCGCCAGCAGCCGGAACCTAGCGGGAGGTTACAATGAGCAGTTCTTC
d_gene: TRBD2
v_gene: TRBV4-1
j_gene: TRBJ2-1

CDR3aa: CASSVARTSGSYEQYF
CDR3nt: TGTGCCAGCAGCGTAGCTAGGACTAGCGGCTCCTACGAGCAGTACTTC
d_gene: TRBD2
v_gene: TRBV9
j_gene: TRBJ2-7

CDR3aa: CASSVGSYNEKLFF
CDR3nt: TGTGCCAGCAGCGTAGGTTCCTATAATGAAAAACTGTTTTTT
d_gene: .
v_gene: TRBV9
j_gene: TRBJ1-4

CDR3aa: CASSRFPGQVGEQYF
CDR3nt: TGTGCCAGCAGTAGATTCCCGGGACAGGTAGGCGAGCAGTACTTC
d_gene: TRBD1
v_gene: TRBV6-6
j_gene: TRBJ2-7

CDR3aa: CSVKPGTEAFF
CDR3nt: TGCAGTGTCAAGCCCGGGACTGAAGCTTTCTTT
d_gene: .
v_gene: TRBV20-1
j_gene: TRBJ1-1

CDR3aa: CASSFAGMNTEAFF
CDR3nt: TGTGCCAGCAGTTTCGCAGGAATGAACACTGAAGCTTTCTTT
d_gene: .
v_gene: TRBV27
j_gene: TRBJ1-1

CDR3aa: CASSMGRAKNIQYF
CDR3nt: TGTGCCAGTAGTATGGGCAGAGCCAAAAACATTCAGTACTTC
d_gene: .
v_gene: TRBV19
j_gene: TRBJ2-4

CDR3aa: CASSIAGTGYNEQFF
CDR3nt: TGTGCCAGCAGTATTGCCGGGACAGGATACAATGAGCAGTTCTTC
d_gene: TRBD1
v_gene: TRBV27
j_gene: TRBJ2-1

CDR3aa: CASSGEAGDEQFF
CDR3nt: TGTGCCAGCAGTGGGGAAGCGGGAGATGAGCAGTTCTTC
d_gene: TRBD2
v_gene: TRBV2
j_gene: TRBJ2-1